These 14 T cell receptor beta chains came from one sample sequenced in a study of blood T cell repertoires in COVID-19. This table comes from immunoSEQ multiplex PCR, and its TCRdb copy is limited to in-frame clones, with some not included. In the table there are a few hundred thousand clones, about four fifths of which are singletons. The specimen was peripheral blood. Receptor source: a woman aged 18-29 years with acute or convalescent COVID-19.

The chain links TRBV20-1 to TRBJ1-5; D is possibly TRBD1 (6 bases). The CDR3 has 13 residues. CDR1 and CDR2 (germline): DFQATT, SNEGSKA (reference sequence). Trimming removed 3 bases at V and 7 bases at J, with 13 bases between. The CDR3 spells CSASLWGRQPQHF. The CDR3 DNA reads as TGCAGTGCTAGTCTGTGGGGGCGGCAGCCCCAGCATTTT.

The chain employs TRBV18 and TRBJ2-1, with TRBD1 matching 8 bases. This CDR3 is 16 amino acids long. V lost 5 bases and J lost 1; bases outside the gene matches: 7. In germline, CDR1 is KGHSH, CDR2 LQKENI. DNA for the CDR3: TGTGCCAGCTCAATGGACAGGGTTAATTCCTACAATGAGCAGTTCTTC. The encoded protein is CASSMDRVNSYNEQFF.

The chain has TRBV27 and TRBJ2-5, with a possible D match to TRBD1 (6 bases). Looked up from germline, CDR1 is MNHEY and CDR2 is SMNVEV (reference sequence). This CDR3 region has 15 residues. V lost 8 bases to trimming and J lost 3 bases, with 19 bases between them. The CDR3 protein is CASSRQADSKETQYF. As DNA, the CDR3 is TGTGCCAGCTCCCGACAGGCCGATTCGAAAGAGACCCAGTACTTC.

The DNA of the CDR3 is TGTGCCAGCAGTACAGACAGGGAACGGGTAGGCTACACCTTC. Translated: CASSTDRERVGYTF. The chain uses TRBV6-5 and TRBJ1-2; the match to TRBD1 covers 7 bases. This CDR3 region has 14 residues. J gave up 8 bases and V 5 bases, and 11 bases lay outside the gene matches. From germline, CDR1 is MNHEY and CDR2 SVGAGI.

The V call is TRBV3-1 (or the pseudogene TRBV3-2), the J call TRBJ1-3; 7 bases agree with TRBD1. J gave up 2 bases and V 4 bases, and 5 bases lay outside the gene matches. The CDR3 covers 15 residues. CDR1 is LGHDT and CDR2 is YNNKEL in the germline V gene (reference sequence). Written as DNA, the CDR3 is TGTGCCAGCAGCCCCTATCAGGGGGCTGGAAACACCATATATTTT. It specifies CASSPYQGAGNTIYF.

This clone showed up just once. This chain links TRBV18 with TRBJ1-4, with 7 bases identical to TRBD1. V lost 3 bases and J lost 4; bases outside the gene matches: 5. The CDR3 length is 15 residues. Looked up from germline, CDR1 is KGHSH and CDR2 is LQKENI. CDR3 region: CASSPNRGNNEKLFF. The CDR3 bases are TGTGCCAGCTCACCGAACAGGGGTAATAATGAAAAACTGTTTTTT.

The CDR3 DNA is TGCGCCAGCAGTAATACTTTCAGGGGCGAGCAGTACTTC. Its translation: CASSNTFRGEQYF. The J gene is TRBJ2-7, the V gene TRBV10-1; a possible D gene is TRBD1 (6 bases). Germline-derived CDR1 and CDR2 are WNHNN and SYGVQD (reference sequence). This CDR3 comprises 13 residues. The V end lost 5 bases, the J end lost 6 bases, and 14 bases lay between the germline ends.

The chain joins TRBV27 to TRBJ1-4; D is possibly TRBD1 (6 bases). Deletions cut 4 bases from V and 0 bases from J, with 12 bases between. There are 16 residues in the CDR3. Per the germline V gene, CDR1 is MNHEY and CDR2 is SMNVEV (reference sequence). The CDR3 protein is CASSSRTESTNEKLFF. The CDR3 bases are TGTGCCAGCAGTTCCAGGACAGAGTCAACTAATGAAAAACTGTTTTTT.

The chain couples TRBV5-8 to TRBJ2-3, with 14 bases identical to TRBD2. The V segment lost 5 bases and the J segment 1 base; nucleotides outside the gene matches: 12. The CDR3 has 19 residues. The germline CDR1 and CDR2 sequences are SGHTS and YDEGEE. In DNA, the CDR3 is TGTGCCAGCAGTTACCCGGGACTAGCGGGAGTCCGGGGCACAGATACGCAGTATTTT. Its protein product is CASSYPGLAGVRGTDTQYF.

The CDR3, as DNA: TGTGCCAGCAGCTTAATCCCTAGCCGGCCCGAAGAGACCCAGTACTTC. It specifies CASSLIPSRPEETQYF. The chain employs TRBV7-9 and TRBJ2-5; the D gene is possibly TRBD2 (5 bases). V gave up 2 bases and J gave up 3 bases, with 16 bases separating them. There are 16 residues in the CDR3. Germline V gene sequence: CDR1 SEHNR, CDR2 FQNEAQ (reference sequence). Combining the CDR3 with reference TRBV7-9 and TRBJ2-5 gives the whole variable domain DTGVSQNPRHKITKRGQNVTFRCDPISEHNRLYWYRQTLGQGPEFLTYFQNEAQLEKSRLLSDRFSAERPKGSFSTLEIQRTEQGDSAMYLCASSLIPSRPEETQYFGPGTRLLVL.

The V call is TRBV2, the J call TRBJ1-5, with no clear D. Trimming pared 6 bases from V and 4 bases from J, leaving 13 bases between. The CDR3 runs to 14 residues. Per germline, CDR1 SNHLY and CDR2 FYNNEI. The CDR3 DNA is TGTGCCAGCAGCGGGTTACACAAAAATCAGCCCCAGCATTTT. It yields the protein CASSGLHKNQPQHF. Full variable domain (outside the CDR3, taken from reference TRBV2 and TRBJ1-5): EPEVTQTPSHQVTQMGQEVILRCVPISNHLYFYWYRQILGQKVEFLVSFYNNEISEKSEIFDDQFSVERPDGSNFTLKIRSTKLEDSAMYFCASSGLHKNQPQHFGDGTRLSIL.

There are a few counts of this clone. The J gene is TRBJ2-7, the V gene TRBV27, with D tentatively TRBD1 (6 bases). The germline V and J ends were trimmed by 8 bases and 3 bases, with 20 bases remaining between them. Germline CDR1 reads MNHEY; CDR2 reads SMNVEV (reference sequence). The CDR3 is made up of 15 amino acids. The CDR3 sequence is CASHPMGDKDYEQYF. Here the CDR3 DNA reads TGTGCCAGCCACCCGATGGGGGACAAAGACTACGAGCAGTACTTC.

This clone was counted between two and nine times. This rearrangement joins TRBV9 to TRBJ2-7; tentative D call: TRBD2 (5 bases). Trimming left V 3 bases short and J 2 bases short, with 18 bases between. Germline V lookup: CDR1 SGDLS, CDR2 YYNGEE. This CDR3 spans 16 amino acids. For the CDR3, the DNA is TGTGCCAGCAGCGGGGGTCCCACCGGACTCGCCTACGAGCAGTACTTC. Residues: CASSGGPTGLAYEQYF.

This rearrangement joins TRBV28 to TRBJ2-1; possible D gene TRBD2, 6 bases. Germline CDR1 is MDHEN and CDR2 is SYDVKM. V was cut by 5 bases and J by 4 bases, with 18 bases left in between. The CDR3 runs 16 residues. CDR3 sequence (DNA): TGTGCCAGCAGTCTCCCGGAGGGGCCTCCGTACAATGAGCAGTTCTTC. Encoded protein: CASSLPEGPPYNEQFF.